The rows below give T cell receptor beta chains drawn from one sample of a study of patients and donors after allogeneic stem cell transplantation. TCRdb analysed the RT-PCR reads with MiXCR anew, one entry per CDR3 protein. The repertoire has about 110,000 distinct CDR3 sequences, approximately 40% of them found once; the top ten carry 27%. Sequencing used blood, either unsorted or a sorted T cell fraction (not recorded which). The receptors come from a human donor who was either an allogeneic HSCT recipient or a stem cell or donor lymphocyte infusion donor (not recorded which). It is not recorded whose cells these are; they may come from a transplant donor. CDR3s include the opening cysteine and the closing phenylalanine or tryptophan. The D gene is left open where the match is weak. Size tells how often a clone was seen (once, few, many) or the class of an expanded clone, and some rows leave it out.

CDR3aa,CDR3nt,v_gene,d_gene,j_gene,abundance,len
CASSNPLALYPFSTDTQYF,TGTGCCAGCAGCAACCCCCTAGCGCTATACCCTTTTAGCACAGATACGCAGTATTTT,TRBV21-1,.,TRBJ2-3,.,19
CSVVDQIGGELFF,TGCAGCGTTGTAGATCAAATTGGAGGGGAGCTGTTTTTT,TRBV29-1,.,TRBJ2-2,.,13
CASSLTGGSGNTIYF,TGTGCCAGCAGTTTAACAGGGGGCTCTGGAAACACCATATATTTT,TRBV12-3/TRBV12-4,TRBD1,TRBJ1-3,many,15
CSVEVPRTPGGDEQYF,TGCAGCGTTGAAGTCCCTCGGACACCCGGGGGCGACGAGCAGTACTTC,TRBV29-1,.,TRBJ2-7,.,16
CASSLRTGRAEAFF,TGTGCCAGCAGCCTACGGACGGGAAGGGCTGAAGCTTTCTTT,TRBV7-8,.,TRBJ1-1,.,14
CASSPRQGRSYEQYF,TGTGCCAGCAGTCCCCGACAGGGCCGCTCCTACGAGCAGTACTTC,TRBV2,TRBD1,TRBJ2-7,.,15
CASSKRGSKYNEQFF,TGTGCCAGCAGCAAACGCGGGAGCAAATACAATGAGCAGTTCTTC,TRBV21-1,.,TRBJ2-1,.,15
CASSLRAGITEQFF,TGCGCCAGCAGCTTGAGGGCGGGAATCACTGAGCAGTTCTTC,TRBV5-1,.,TRBJ2-1,once,14
CSARDPRGSTDTQYF,TGCAGTGCTAGAGATCCTCGGGGGAGCACAGATACGCAGTATTTT,TRBV20-1,.,TRBJ2-3,few,15
CASSTQQGLDQFF,TGTGCCAGCAGCACCCAACAGGGATTGGACCAGTTCTTC,TRBV7-3,.,TRBJ2-1,.,13
CASSLAIGYTF,TGTGCCAGCAGCTTGGCGATCGGCTACACCTTC,TRBV5-5,.,TRBJ1-2,few,11
CSASDREGKLFF,TGCAGTGCTTCGGACAGGGAGGGAAAACTGTTTTTT,TRBV20-1,TRBD1,TRBJ1-4,.,12
CSATTPYTGELFF,TGCAGTGCAACAACGCCATACACCGGGGAGCTGTTTTTT,TRBV20-1,.,TRBJ2-2,few,13
CASALAPPDTQYF,TGTGCCAGCGCACTAGCTCCCCCAGATACGCAGTATTTT,TRBV14,.,TRBJ2-3,few,13
CSARDLNLAGVSEQYF,TGCAGTGCTAGAGACTTGAATCTAGCGGGAGTATCTGAGCAGTACTTC,TRBV20-1,TRBD2,TRBJ2-7,.,16
CASSWAGQNLGNTIYF,TGTGCCAGCAGTTGGGCTGGACAGAACCTGGGAAACACCATATATTTT,TRBV12-3/TRBV12-4,.,TRBJ1-3,few,16
CASSIQGSPGELFF,TGTGCCAGCAGCATACAGGGGTCCCCCGGGGAGCTGTTTTTT,TRBV7-2,TRBD1,TRBJ2-2,few,14
CASSDRPTEAFF,TGTGCCAGCAGCGACAGGCCCACTGAAGCTTTCTTT,TRBV3-1,.,TRBJ1-1,.,12
CSVTQSTEAFF,TGCAGCGTCACCCAATCCACTGAAGCTTTCTTT,TRBV29-1,.,TRBJ1-1,few,11
CASSTGDQPQHF,TGCGCCAGCAGTACAGGGGATCAGCCCCAGCATTTT,TRBV10-2,TRBD1,TRBJ1-5,.,12
CASSQGATVYNSPLHF,TGCGCCAGCAGCCAAGGGGCGACAGTCTATAATTCACCCCTCCACTTT,TRBV4-3,.,TRBJ1-6,few,16
CASSQLYLGQENYGYTF,TGTGCCAGCAGCCAACTATACCTTGGACAGGAGAACTATGGCTACACCTTC,TRBV7-2,TRBD1,TRBJ1-2,.,17